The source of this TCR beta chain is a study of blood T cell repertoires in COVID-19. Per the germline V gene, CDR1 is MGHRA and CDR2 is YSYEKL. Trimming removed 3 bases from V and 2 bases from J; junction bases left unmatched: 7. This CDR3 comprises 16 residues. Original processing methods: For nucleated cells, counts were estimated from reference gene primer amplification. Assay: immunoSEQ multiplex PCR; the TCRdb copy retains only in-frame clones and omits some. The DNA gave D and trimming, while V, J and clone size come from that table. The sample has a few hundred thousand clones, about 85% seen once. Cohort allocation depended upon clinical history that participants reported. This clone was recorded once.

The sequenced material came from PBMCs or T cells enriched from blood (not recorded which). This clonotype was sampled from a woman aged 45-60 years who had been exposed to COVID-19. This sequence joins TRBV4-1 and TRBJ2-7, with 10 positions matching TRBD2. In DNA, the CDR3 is TGCGCCAGCAGCCAGGATACTAGCGGGGTCCCCTACGAGCAGTACTTC. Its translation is CASSQDTSGVPYEQYF.